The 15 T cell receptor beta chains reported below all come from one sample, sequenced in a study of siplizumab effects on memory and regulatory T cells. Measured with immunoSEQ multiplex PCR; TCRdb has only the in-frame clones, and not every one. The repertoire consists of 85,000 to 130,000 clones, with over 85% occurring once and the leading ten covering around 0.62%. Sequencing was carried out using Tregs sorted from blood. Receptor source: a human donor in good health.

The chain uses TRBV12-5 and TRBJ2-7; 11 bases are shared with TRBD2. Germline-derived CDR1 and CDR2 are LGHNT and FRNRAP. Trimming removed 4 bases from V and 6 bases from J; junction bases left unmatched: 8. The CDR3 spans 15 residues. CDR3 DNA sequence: TGTGCTAGTGGTTACCTTAGCGGGAGGGCCTCCGAGCAGTACTTC. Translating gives CASGYLSGRASEQYF.

The CDR3 spells CASSFAASYEQYF. CDR3 in DNA: TGTGCCAGCAGTTTTGCAGCCTCCTACGAGCAGTACTTC. The chain uses TRBV27 and TRBJ2-7, with D unclear. Germline assignment: CDR1 MNHEY and CDR2 SMNVEV (reference sequence). The length of the CDR3 is 13 residues. Trimming shortened V by 3 bases and J by 0 bases, and 6 bases separated the two germline ends.

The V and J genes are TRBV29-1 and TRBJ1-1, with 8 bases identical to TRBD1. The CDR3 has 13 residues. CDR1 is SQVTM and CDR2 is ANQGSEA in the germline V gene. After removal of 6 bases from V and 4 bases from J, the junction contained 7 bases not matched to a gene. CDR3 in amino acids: CSVVDRVSTEAFF. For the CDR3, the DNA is TGCAGCGTAGTGGACAGGGTGTCCACTGAAGCTTTCTTT.

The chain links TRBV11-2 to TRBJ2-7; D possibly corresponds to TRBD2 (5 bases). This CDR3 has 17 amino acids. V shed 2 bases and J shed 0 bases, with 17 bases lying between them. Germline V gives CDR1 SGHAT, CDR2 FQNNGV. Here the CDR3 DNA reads TGTGCCAGCAGCTTAAGAGGGATGGCGGCGAGCTCCTACGAGCAGTACTTC. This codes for CASSLRGMAASSYEQYF.

The CDR3 DNA follows: TGTGCCAGCAGTTTTGAAGCCAAGGGGGTCTACGAGCAGTACTTC. It codes for CASSFEAKGVYEQYF. V usage is TRBV27 and J usage is TRBJ2-7, with a tentative D call TRBD1 (6 bases). Trimming cost V 3 bases and J 3 bases, with 15 bases left between them. This CDR3 region has 15 residues. Germline CDR1 reads MNHEY; CDR2 reads SMNVEV (reference sequence).

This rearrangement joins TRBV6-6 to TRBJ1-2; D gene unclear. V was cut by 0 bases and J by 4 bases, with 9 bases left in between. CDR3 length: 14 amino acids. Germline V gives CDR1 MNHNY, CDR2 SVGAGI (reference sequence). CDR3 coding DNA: TGTGCCAGCAGTTACTCGCGGGTACGCTATGGCTACACCTTC. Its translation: CASSYSRVRYGYTF.

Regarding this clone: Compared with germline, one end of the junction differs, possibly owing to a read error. CDR3 bases: TGTGCCAGCTCTCCACGGACGGGGCAGGGGCACACCATATATTTT. Its translation: CASSPRTGQGHTIYF. The rearrangement uses TRBV18 and TRBJ1-3; weak D call: TRBD1 (6 bases). This CDR3 spans 15 amino acids. CDR1 and CDR2 (germline): KGHSH, LQKENI.

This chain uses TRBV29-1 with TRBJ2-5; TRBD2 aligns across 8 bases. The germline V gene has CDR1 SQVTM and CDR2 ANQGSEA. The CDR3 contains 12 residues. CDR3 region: CTGGEYVETQYF. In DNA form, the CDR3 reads TGCACCGGGGGGGAGTACGTAGAGACCCAGTACTTC. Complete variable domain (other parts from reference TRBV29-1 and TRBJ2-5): SAVISQKPSRDICQRGTSLTIQCQVDSQVTMMFWYRQQPGQSLTLIATANQGSEATYESGFVIDKFPISRPNLTFSTLTVSNMSPEDSSIYLCTGGEYVETQYFGPGTRLLVL.

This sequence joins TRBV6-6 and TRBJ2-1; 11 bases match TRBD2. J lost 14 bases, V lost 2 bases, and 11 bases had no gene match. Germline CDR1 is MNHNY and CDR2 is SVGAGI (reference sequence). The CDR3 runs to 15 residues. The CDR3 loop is CASSYRDSSGRKEFF. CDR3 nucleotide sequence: TGTGCCAGCAGTTACAGGGACTCTAGCGGGAGGAAGGAGTTCTTC.

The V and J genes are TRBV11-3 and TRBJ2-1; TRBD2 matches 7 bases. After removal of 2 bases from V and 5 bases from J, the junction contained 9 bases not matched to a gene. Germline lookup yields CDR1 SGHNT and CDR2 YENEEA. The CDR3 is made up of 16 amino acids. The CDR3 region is CASSLMTGGSHNEQFF. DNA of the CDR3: TGTGCCAGCAGCTTAATGACGGGCGGGAGCCACAATGAGCAGTTCTTC.

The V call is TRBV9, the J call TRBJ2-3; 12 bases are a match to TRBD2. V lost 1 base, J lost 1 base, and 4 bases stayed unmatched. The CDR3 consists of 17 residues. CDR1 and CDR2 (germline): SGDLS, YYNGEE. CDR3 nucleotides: TGTGCCAGCAGCGTACTAGCGGGGGGGCGGGGCACAGATACGCAGTATTTT. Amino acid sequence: CASSVLAGGRGTDTQYF.

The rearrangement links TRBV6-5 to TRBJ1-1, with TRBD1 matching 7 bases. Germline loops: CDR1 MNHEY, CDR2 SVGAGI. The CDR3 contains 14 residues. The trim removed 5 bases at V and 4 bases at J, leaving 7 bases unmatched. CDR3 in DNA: TGTGCCAGCAGTAGACAGGGATTAATCACTGAAGCTTTCTTT. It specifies CASSRQGLITEAFF.

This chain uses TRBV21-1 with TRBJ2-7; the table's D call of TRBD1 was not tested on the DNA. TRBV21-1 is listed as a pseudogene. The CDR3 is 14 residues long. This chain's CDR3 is CASSKVDRAGEQYF. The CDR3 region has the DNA TGTGCCAGCAGCAAAGTAGACAGGGCAGGGGAGCAGTACTTC.

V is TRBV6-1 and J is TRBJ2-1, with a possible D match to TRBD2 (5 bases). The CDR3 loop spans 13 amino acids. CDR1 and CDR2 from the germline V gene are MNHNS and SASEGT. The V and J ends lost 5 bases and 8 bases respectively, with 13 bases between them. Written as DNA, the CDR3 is TGTGCCAGCAGTCTCGAAAGCGGCCATGAGCAGTTCTTC. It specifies CASSLESGHEQFF.

DNA for the CDR3: TGTGCCAGCAATAGGGACAGGAGTTCTCAACCCCAGCATTTT. This encodes CASNRDRSSQPQHF. V is TRBV6-1 and J is TRBJ1-5, with 8 bases fitting TRBD1. This CDR3 has 14 residues. CDR1 is MNHNS and CDR2 is SASEGT in the germline V gene. Trimming took 7 bases from V and 10 from J; bases not matched to a gene: 12.